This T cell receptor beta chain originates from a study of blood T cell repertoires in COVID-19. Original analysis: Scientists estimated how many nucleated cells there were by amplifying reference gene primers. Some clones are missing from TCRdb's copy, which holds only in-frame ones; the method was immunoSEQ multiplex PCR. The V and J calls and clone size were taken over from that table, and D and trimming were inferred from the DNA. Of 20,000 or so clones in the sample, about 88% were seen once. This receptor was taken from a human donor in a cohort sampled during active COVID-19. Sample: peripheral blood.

The CDR3 DNA sequence: TGTGCCAGCAGTTACGGAGGCCGGGGAGAAACTGAAGCTTTCTTT. Translating gives CASSYGGRGETEAFF. The gene calls are TRBV6-5 and TRBJ1-1, with no clear D. The V end lost 2 bases, the J end lost 5 bases, and 15 bases lay between the germline ends. Germline assignment: CDR1 MNHEY and CDR2 SVGAGI. The CDR3 consists of 15 residues.